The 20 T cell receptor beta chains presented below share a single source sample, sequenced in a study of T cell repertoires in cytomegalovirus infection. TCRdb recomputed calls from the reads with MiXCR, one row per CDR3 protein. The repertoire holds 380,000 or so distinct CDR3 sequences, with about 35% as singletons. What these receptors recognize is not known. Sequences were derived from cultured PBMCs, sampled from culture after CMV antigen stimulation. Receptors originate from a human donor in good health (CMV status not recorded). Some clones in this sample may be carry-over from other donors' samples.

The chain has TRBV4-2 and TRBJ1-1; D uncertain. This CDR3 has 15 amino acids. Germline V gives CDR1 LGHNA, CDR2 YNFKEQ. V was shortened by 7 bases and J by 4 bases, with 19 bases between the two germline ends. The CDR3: CASTEINSGITEAFF. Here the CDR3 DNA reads TGTGCCAGCACCGAGATAAACTCCGGGATCACTGAAGCTTTCTTT.

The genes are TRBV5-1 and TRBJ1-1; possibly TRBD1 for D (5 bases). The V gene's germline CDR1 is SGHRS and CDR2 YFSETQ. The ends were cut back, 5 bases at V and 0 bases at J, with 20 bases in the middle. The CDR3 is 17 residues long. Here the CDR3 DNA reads TGCGCCAGCAGTTTCGAGGCCGGCAGGGTAGTGAACACTGAAGCTTTCTTT. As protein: CASSFEAGRVVNTEAFF.

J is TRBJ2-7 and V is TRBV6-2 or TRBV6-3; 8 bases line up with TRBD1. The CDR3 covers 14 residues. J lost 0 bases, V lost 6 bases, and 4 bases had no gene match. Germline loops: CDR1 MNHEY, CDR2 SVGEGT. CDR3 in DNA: TGTGCCAGCAGGACAGGGGACCACTCCTACGAGCAGTACTTC. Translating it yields CASRTGDHSYEQYF.

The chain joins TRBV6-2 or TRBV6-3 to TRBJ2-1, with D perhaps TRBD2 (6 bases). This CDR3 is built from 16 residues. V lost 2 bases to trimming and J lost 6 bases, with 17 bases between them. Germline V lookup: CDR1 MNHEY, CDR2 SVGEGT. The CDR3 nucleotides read TGTGCCAGCAGTTACGCGGGGCGGCCCTCGAGCAATGAGCAGTTCTTC. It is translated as CASSYAGRPSSNEQFF.

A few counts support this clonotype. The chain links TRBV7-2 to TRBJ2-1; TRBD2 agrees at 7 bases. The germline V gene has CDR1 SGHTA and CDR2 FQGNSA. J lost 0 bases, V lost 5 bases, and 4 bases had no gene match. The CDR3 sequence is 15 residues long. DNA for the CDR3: TGTGCCAGCAGCCGGGGGGAAGGCTCCTACAATGAGCAGTTCTTC. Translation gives CASSRGEGSYNEQFF.

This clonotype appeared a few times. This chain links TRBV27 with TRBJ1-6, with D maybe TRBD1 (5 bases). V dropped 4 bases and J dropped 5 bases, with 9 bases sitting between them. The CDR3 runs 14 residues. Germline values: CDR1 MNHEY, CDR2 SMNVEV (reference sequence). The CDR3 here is CASSSTGDNSPLHF. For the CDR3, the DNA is TGTGCCAGCAGTTCAACAGGAGATAATTCACCCCTCCACTTT.

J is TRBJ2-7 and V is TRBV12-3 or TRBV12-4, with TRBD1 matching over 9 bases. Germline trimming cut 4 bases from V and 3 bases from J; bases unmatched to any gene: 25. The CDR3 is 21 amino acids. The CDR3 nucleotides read TGTGCCAGCAGTTCGTTGTCGAGGACAGGGGTTCTCCAGGGAAGCCTCTACGAGCAGTACTTC. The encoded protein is CASSSLSRTGVLQGSLYEQYF.

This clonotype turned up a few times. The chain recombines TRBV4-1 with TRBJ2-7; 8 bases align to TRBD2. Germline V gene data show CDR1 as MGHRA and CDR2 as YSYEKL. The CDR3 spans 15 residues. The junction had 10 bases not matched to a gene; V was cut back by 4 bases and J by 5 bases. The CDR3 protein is CASSPRAGGHDEQYV. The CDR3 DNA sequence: TGCGCCAGCAGCCCCCGGGCGGGAGGCCACGACGAGCAGTACGTC.

CDR3: CASSLDEDLNTEAFF. CDR3 nucleotides: TGTGCCAGCAGCTTAGATGAGGATCTGAACACTGAAGCTTTCTTT. The chain carries TRBV11-2 and TRBJ1-1, with D uncertain. Trimming pared 0 bases from V and 0 bases from J, leaving 8 bases between. Germline V CDR1 and CDR2: SGHAT, FQNNGV. The CDR3 is made up of 15 amino acids.

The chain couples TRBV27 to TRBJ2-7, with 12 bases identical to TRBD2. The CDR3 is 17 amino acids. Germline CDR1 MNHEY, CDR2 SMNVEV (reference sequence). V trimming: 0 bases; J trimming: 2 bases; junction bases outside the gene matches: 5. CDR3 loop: CASSLSSTSGRPYEQYF. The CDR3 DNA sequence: TGTGCCAGCAGTTTATCTTCGACTAGCGGGAGACCCTACGAGCAGTACTTC.

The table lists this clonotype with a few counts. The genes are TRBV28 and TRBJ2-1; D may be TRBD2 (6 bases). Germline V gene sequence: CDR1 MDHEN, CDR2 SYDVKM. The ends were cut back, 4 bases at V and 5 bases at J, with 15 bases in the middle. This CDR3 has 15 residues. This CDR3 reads CASSSPGLGNNEQFF. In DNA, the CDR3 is TGTGCCAGCAGTTCGCCGGGACTGGGGAACAATGAGCAGTTCTTC. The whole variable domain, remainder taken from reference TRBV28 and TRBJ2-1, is DVKVTQSSRYLVKRTGEKVFLECVQDMDHENMFWYRQDPGLGLRLIYFSYDVKMKEKGDIPEGYSVSREKKERFSLILESASTNQTSMYLCASSSPGLGNNEQFFGPGTRLTVL.

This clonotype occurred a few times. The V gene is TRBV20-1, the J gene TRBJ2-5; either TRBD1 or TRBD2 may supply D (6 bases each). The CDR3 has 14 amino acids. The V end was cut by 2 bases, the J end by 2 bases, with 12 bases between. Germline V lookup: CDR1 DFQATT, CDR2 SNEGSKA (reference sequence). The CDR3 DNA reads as TGCAGTGCTAGAAAAGGGGGGAGGCAAGAGACCCAGTACTTC. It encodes CSARKGGRQETQYF.

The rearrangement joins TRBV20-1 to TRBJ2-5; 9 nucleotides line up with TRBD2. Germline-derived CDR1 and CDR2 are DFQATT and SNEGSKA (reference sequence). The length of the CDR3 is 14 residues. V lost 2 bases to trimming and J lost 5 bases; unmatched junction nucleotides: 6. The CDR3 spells CSARPAGGRETQYF. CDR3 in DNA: TGCAGTGCTAGACCAGCGGGAGGCCGGGAGACCCAGTACTTC.

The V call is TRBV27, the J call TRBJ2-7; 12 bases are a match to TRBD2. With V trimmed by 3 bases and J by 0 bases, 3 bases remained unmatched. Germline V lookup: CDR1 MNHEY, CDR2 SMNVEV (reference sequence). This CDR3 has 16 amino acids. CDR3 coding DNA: TGTGCCAGCAGTTTCCTAGCGGGAGGGGTCTCCTACGAGCAGTACTTC. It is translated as CASSFLAGGVSYEQYF.

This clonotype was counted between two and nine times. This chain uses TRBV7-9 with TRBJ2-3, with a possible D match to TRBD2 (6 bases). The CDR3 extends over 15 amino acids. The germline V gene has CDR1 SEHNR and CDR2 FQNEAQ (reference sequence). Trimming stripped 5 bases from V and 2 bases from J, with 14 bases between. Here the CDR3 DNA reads TGTGCCAGCAGCCAGGACGGGGGAAACACAGATACGCAGTATTTT. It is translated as CASSQDGGNTDTQYF.

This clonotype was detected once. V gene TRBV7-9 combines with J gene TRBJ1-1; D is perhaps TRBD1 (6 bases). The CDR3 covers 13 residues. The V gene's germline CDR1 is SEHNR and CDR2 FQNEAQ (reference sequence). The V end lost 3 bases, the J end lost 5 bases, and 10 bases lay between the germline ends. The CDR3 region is CASSFSGETEAFF. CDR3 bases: TGTGCCAGCAGCTTTTCAGGGGAGACTGAAGCTTTCTTT.

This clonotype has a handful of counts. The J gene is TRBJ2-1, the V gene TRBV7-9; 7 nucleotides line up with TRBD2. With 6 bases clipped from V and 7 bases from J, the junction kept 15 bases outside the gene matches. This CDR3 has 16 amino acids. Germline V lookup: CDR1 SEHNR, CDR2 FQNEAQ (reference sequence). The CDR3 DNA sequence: TGTGCCAGCAGTTACGAAGCGGGGAGGAAAGTTAATGAGCAGTTCTTC. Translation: CASSYEAGRKVNEQFF.

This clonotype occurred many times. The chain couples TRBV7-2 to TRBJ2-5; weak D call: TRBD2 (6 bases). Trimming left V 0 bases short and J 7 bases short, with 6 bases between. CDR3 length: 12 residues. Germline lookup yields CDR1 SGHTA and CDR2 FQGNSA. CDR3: CASSLAGGTQYF. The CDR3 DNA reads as TGTGCCAGCAGCTTAGCCGGGGGGACCCAGTACTTC.

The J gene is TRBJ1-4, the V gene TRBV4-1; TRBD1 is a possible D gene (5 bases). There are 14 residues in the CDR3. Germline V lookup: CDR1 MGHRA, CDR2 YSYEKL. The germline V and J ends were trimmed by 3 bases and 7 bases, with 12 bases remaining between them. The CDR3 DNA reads TGCGCCAGCAGCCACGAGGGGCGGGCTGAAAAACTGTTTTTT. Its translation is CASSHEGRAEKLFF.

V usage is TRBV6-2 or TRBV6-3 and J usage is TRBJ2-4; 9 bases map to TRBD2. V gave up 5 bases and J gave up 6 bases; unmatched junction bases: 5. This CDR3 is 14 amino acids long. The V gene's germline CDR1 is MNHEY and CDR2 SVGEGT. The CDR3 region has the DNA TGTGCCAGCAGTATAGCGGGAGCCGGAAACATTCAGTACTTC. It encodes CASSIAGAGNIQYF.